These 12 T cell receptor beta chains were sequenced from one sample in a study of blood T cell repertoires in COVID-19 (dated by TCRdb to 2019 to 2021). Library creation used the immunoSEQ multiplex PCR assay. TCRdb obtained this table from immuneACCESS and retained in-frame rearrangements with V and J assigned. These tables miss some clones; where compared with another copy, unresolved V genes account for less than half of the shortfall, and the remainder is unexplained. Here the sample has about 38,000 clones; roughly 80% occur a single time. The ten largest clones capture 1.6% of the sample. The sample taken for sequencing was peripheral blood. The receptors come from a man aged 55 to 70 with COVID-19, enrolled during active disease.

The chain is built from TRBV3-1 (or the pseudogene TRBV3-2) and TRBJ2-7; unclear D gene. V was clipped by 1 base and J by 4 bases, with 5 bases between them. Germline-derived CDR1 and CDR2 are LGHDT and YNNKEL (reference sequence). This CDR3 is built from 12 residues. In nucleotides, the CDR3 is TGTGCCAGCAGCCAAGGGCCTTACGAGCAGTACTTC. Its protein product is CASSQGPYEQYF.

This clone was recorded a few times. V is TRBV4-1 and J is TRBJ1-2, with D tentatively TRBD1 (6 bases). Trimming shortened V by 4 bases and J by 8 bases, and 17 bases separated the two germline ends. CDR1 is MGHRA and CDR2 is YSYEKL in the germline V gene. This CDR3 is 14 amino acids long. The CDR3 region is CASSPSFTGHGYTF. The CDR3 coding sequence is TGCGCCAGCAGCCCAAGTTTTACAGGGCACGGCTACACCTTC.

The chain has TRBV3-1 (or the pseudogene TRBV3-2) and TRBJ1-1, with D hard to call. Trimming removed 4 bases at V and 4 bases at J, with 7 bases between. Germline CDR1 reads LGHDT; CDR2 reads YNNKEL (reference sequence). The CDR3 runs 12 residues. The CDR3 nucleotides are TGTGCCAGCAGCCTCGAGAGCACTGAAGCTTTCTTT. Translating it yields CASSLESTEAFF.

The chain links TRBV10-2 to TRBJ2-4; 10 bases fit TRBD1. Germline V gene sequence: CDR1 WSHSY, CDR2 SAAADI. V shed 6 bases and J 2 bases; nucleotides not matched to a gene: 4. The CDR3 sequence is 15 residues long. The CDR3 DNA reads TGCGCCAGCAGGGGGACAGGGGCGACCAAAAACATTCAGTACTTC. Protein product: CASRGTGATKNIQYF.

The chain joins TRBV2 to TRBJ1-1; TRBD1 aligns across 7 bases. CDR1 is SNHLY and CDR2 is FYNNEI in the germline V gene. This CDR3 comprises 15 residues. Trimming cost V 5 bases and J 4 bases; bases outside gene matches: 10. In DNA, the CDR3 is TGTGCCAGCAGTTGGACAGGTATGAGGACCACTGAAGCTTTCTTT. Amino acids: CASSWTGMRTTEAFF.

The V call is TRBV6-4, the J call TRBJ2-7; a possible D gene is TRBD2 (5 bases). CDR3 length: 15 residues. CDR1 is MRHNA and CDR2 is SNTAGT in the germline V gene. V lost 6 bases and J 7 bases, leaving 22 bases between the germline ends. The CDR3 loop reads CASRHLPGGAVEQYF. CDR3 bases: TGTGCCAGCAGACACCTCCCAGGTGGAGCGGTTGAGCAGTACTTC.

The chain recombines TRBV10-2 with TRBJ2-3; tentatively, D is TRBD1 (6 bases). Per the germline V gene, CDR1 is WSHSY and CDR2 is SAAADI. V was pared by 0 bases and J by 0 bases, with 19 bases between. This CDR3 region has 19 residues. The CDR3 nucleotides are TGCGCCAGCAGTGAGTCGACTTGGGGGCAGGGAAGGAGCACAGATACGCAGTATTTT. The encoded protein is CASSESTWGQGRSTDTQYF.

The genes are TRBV6-2 or TRBV6-3 and TRBJ1-1, with D tentatively TRBD1 (5 bases). With 3 bases removed from V and 5 bases from J, the gap between germline ends came to 13 bases. Germline assignment: CDR1 MNHEY and CDR2 SVGEGT. This CDR3 region has 14 residues. The CDR3 DNA reads as TGTGCCAGCAGTTATGATGGGGGAGGAACTGAAGCTTTCTTT. Amino acids: CASSYDGGGTEAFF.

The genes are TRBV5-4 and TRBJ1-1, with a possible D match to TRBD1 (6 bases). V was cut by 3 bases and J by 2 bases, with 14 bases left in between. This CDR3 is 15 amino acids long. Germline lookup yields CDR1 SGHNT and CDR2 YYREEE (reference sequence). In nucleotides, the CDR3 is TGTGCCAGCAGCTCGCGAGGGGGGGCCAACACTGAAGCTTTCTTT. The encoded protein is CASSSRGGANTEAFF.

The chain has TRBV5-6 and TRBJ2-5; D unresolved. The germline V gene has CDR1 SGHDT and CDR2 YYEEEE. V was pared by 0 bases and J by 5 bases, with 5 bases between. This CDR3 contains 12 residues. The chain's CDR3 is CASSLAPETQYF. DNA of the CDR3: TGTGCCAGCAGCTTGGCTCCCGAGACCCAGTACTTC. Looking up the rest from reference TRBV5-6 and TRBJ2-5 gives the full variable domain: DAGVTQSPTHLIKTRGQQVTLRCSPKSGHDTVSWYQQALGQGPQFIFQYYEEEERQRGNFPDRFSGHQFPNYSSELNVNALLLGDSALYLCASSLAPETQYFGPGTRLLVL.

This chain uses TRBV6-4 with TRBJ2-1, with D hard to call. The ends were cut back, 0 bases at V and 5 bases at J, with 17 bases in the middle. This CDR3 has 17 amino acids. CDR1 is MRHNA and CDR2 is SNTAGT in the germline V gene. CDR3 bases: TGTGCCAGCAGTGACTCGCCGGTCTCCCTCTCTGACAATGAGCAGTTCTTC. Residues: CASSDSPVSLSDNEQFF.

V is TRBV5-1 and J is TRBJ2-3, with 9 nucleotides matching TRBD2. V was pared by 2 bases and J by 6 bases, with 10 bases of the junction left unmatched. Germline CDR1 and CDR2: SGHRS and YFSETQ. The CDR3 runs 16 residues. The DNA of the CDR3 is TGCGCCAGCAGCTTTAGCGGCGGGAGGGCCCGGGATACGCAGTATTTT. This codes for CASSFSGGRARDTQYF.